Listed below are T cell receptor beta chains from one sample, sequenced in a study of T cell repertoires in cytomegalovirus infection. TCRdb processed the reads anew with MiXCR; each CDR3 protein has one entry. Among 150,000 to 200,000 distinct CDR3 sequences listed, approximately 15% were seen once. Sample: PBMCs. The receptors were gathered from a human donor in good health (CMV status not recorded). Some clones in this sample may be carry-over from other donors' samples. CDR3s include the opening cysteine and the closing phenylalanine or tryptophan. D genes are given only for firm matches. Clone size is shown for a subset of rows, as once, few, many or a class of expanded clone.

V gene	D gene	J gene	clone size	CDR3 protein	CDR3 DNA
TRBV7-2	TRBD2	TRBJ2-5	many	CASSPMTSGRETQYF	TGTGCCAGCAGCCCAATGACTAGCGGAAGGGAGACCCAGTACTTC
TRBV29-1	-	TRBJ2-1	many	CSVEEAYNEQFF	TGCAGCGTTGAAGAAGCTTATAATGAGCAGTTCTTC
TRBV7-2	-	TRBJ2-2	many	CASKKNTGELFF	TGTGCCAGCAAAAAGAACACCGGGGAGCTGTTTTTT
TRBV29-1	TRBD1	TRBJ1-2	few	CSVEEVPGGGYGYTF	TGCAGCGTTGAAGAGGTGCCAGGGGGTGGCTATGGCTACACCTTC
TRBV14	-	TRBJ2-5	few	CASSRWDGLRETQYF	TGTGCCAGCAGCCGATGGGACGGTCTTAGGGAGACCCAGTACTTC
TRBV7-2	-	TRBJ1-3	many	CASSFDSGAGNTIYF	TGTGCCAGCAGCTTTGACAGCGGTGCCGGAAACACCATATATTTT
TRBV20-1	TRBD1	TRBJ2-7	-	CSAGQGISFYEQYF	TGCAGTGCCGGACAGGGGATCTCCTTCTACGAGCAGTACTTC
TRBV23-1	-	TRBJ2-1	-	CASSPNEQFF	TGCGCCAGCAGTCCCAATGAGCAGTTCTTC
TRBV5-4	-	TRBJ1-1	few	CASSLATTATEAFF	TGTGCCAGCAGCTTGGCCACGACCGCCACTGAAGCTTTCTTT
TRBV5-6	TRBD1	TRBJ1-1	many	CASSWGRQGVTEAFF	TGTGCCAGCAGCTGGGGCCGACAGGGAGTCACTGAAGCTTTCTTT
TRBV11-2	TRBD1	TRBJ1-2	many	CASSIFPKDRADGYTF	TGTGCCAGCAGTATTTTCCCGAAGGACAGGGCTGATGGCTACACCTTC
TRBV12-3/TRBV12-4	-	TRBJ2-1	few	CASTPATIKGNEQFF	TGTGCCAGCACCCCAGCGACTATCAAGGGCAATGAGCAGTTCTTC
TRBV6-6	-	TRBJ2-2	-	CASTPWDPSIGELFF	TGTGCCAGCACCCCGTGGGACCCATCCATCGGGGAGCTGTTTTTT
TRBV28	-	TRBJ1-5	few	CASSQDVSNQPQHF	TGTGCCAGCAGTCAAGACGTTAGCAATCAGCCCCAGCATTTT
TRBV2	-	TRBJ2-5	few	CASTRTGKETQYF	TGTGCCAGCACGAGAACGGGGAAAGAGACCCAGTACTTC
TRBV6-1	-	TRBJ2-7	few	CASNRGGNEQYF	TGTGCCAGCAATCGCGGCGGGAACGAGCAGTACTTC
TRBV11-2	-	TRBJ2-2	many	CASSLVTGRELFF	TGTGCCAGCAGCTTAGTTACAGGGAGGGAGCTGTTTTTT
TRBV6-1	-	TRBJ2-1	many	CASSQATYNEQFF	TGTGCCAGCAGTCAAGCAACCTACAATGAGCAGTTCTTC
TRBV11-1	-	TRBJ2-7	-	CASSRVLGAVYEQYF	TGTGCCAGCAGTCGCGTCCTGGGAGCAGTCTACGAGCAGTACTTC
TRBV7-2	-	TRBJ2-7	many	CASSSPGRAYEQYF	TGTGCCAGCAGCTCCCCGGGACGGGCCTACGAGCAGTACTTC
TRBV7-3	-	TRBJ1-1	-	CASSLASPQTGNTEAFF	TGTGCCAGCAGCTTAGCCTCCCCCCAAACAGGGAACACTGAAGCTTTCTTT
TRBV18	TRBD1	TRBJ1-4	-	CASSSDRGGKEKLFF	TGTGCCAGCTCATCGGACAGGGGAGGGAAGGAAAAACTGTTTTTT
TRBV14	TRBD2	TRBJ2-3	few	CASSQVLGGSWTDTQYF	TGTGCCAGCAGCCAAGTACTTGGCGGGAGTTGGACAGATACGCAGTATTTT
TRBV12-3/TRBV12-4	-	TRBJ1-2	-	CASRPGLSFYGYTF	TGTGCCAGCAGGCCGGGACTGTCCTTTTATGGCTACACCTTC
TRBV28	-	TRBJ2-1	many	CASSFPRDLGRRYNEQFF	TGTGCCAGCAGTTTCCCTCGGGACCTGGGTAGACGGTACAATGAGCAGTTCTTC
TRBV29-1	TRBD1	TRBJ1-1	few	CSVDPGQVAFF	TGCAGCGTTGACCCGGGACAGGTCGCTTTCTTT
TRBV10-3	-	TRBJ2-7	many	CAISESLTKGEQYF	TGTGCCATCAGTGAGTCATTAACCAAAGGCGAGCAGTACTTC
TRBV29-1	-	TRBJ1-1	-	CSGSPRRNTEAFF	TGCAGCGGCTCGCCACGGAGGAACACTGAAGCTTTCTTT
TRBV28	TRBD2	TRBJ2-3	-	CASSKRELQDTQYF	TGTGCCAGCAGTAAGCGGGAGTTACAAGATACGCAGTATTTT
TRBV12-3/TRBV12-4	-	TRBJ1-3	many	CASTLQGNTIYF	TGTGCCAGCACCTTACAGGGAAACACCATATATTTT
TRBV28	TRBD1	TRBJ1-5	many	CASSTMSWTGGGRNQPQHF	TGTGCCAGCAGTACGATGAGCTGGACAGGGGGAGGACGCAATCAGCCCCAGCATTTT
TRBV4-1	-	TRBJ2-2	many	CASSQQTVNTGELFF	TGCGCCAGCAGCCAACAGACAGTGAACACCGGGGAGCTGTTTTTT
TRBV6-5	TRBD2	TRBJ2-5	few	CASRGAGGETQYF	TGTGCCAGCAGAGGGGCGGGAGGGGAGACCCAGTACTTC
TRBV20-1	TRBD1	TRBJ2-5	many	CSTLDPGQGGETQYF	TGCAGTACCCTTGATCCGGGACAGGGTGGGGAGACCCAGTACTTC
TRBV5-1	-	TRBJ2-3	few	CASSWRGQLGTDTQYF	TGCGCCAGCAGCTGGCGGGGACAGCTCGGCACAGATACGCAGTATTTT
TRBV7-2	-	TRBJ1-5	many	CASSLSHYQPQHF	TGTGCCAGCAGCTTAAGCCATTATCAGCCCCAGCATTTT
TRBV7-3	-	TRBJ1-2	many	CASSPRASNYGYTF	TGTGCCAGCAGCCCTAGGGCCTCTAACTATGGCTACACCTTC
TRBV5-1	-	TRBJ2-1	few	CASSLASAWEQFF	TGCGCCAGCAGCTTGGCCTCGGCCTGGGAGCAGTTCTTC
TRBV4-3	-	TRBJ2-6	few	CASSLTPSGANVLTF	TGCGCCAGCAGCCTGACACCTTCTGGGGCCAACGTCCTGACTTTC
TRBV7-2	-	TRBJ2-7	many	CASSATRLREQYF	TGTGCCAGCAGCGCGACCCGTCTCCGCGAGCAGTACTTC
TRBV20-1	-	TRBJ1-1	few	CSARVSWGTEAFF	TGCAGTGCTAGAGTATCATGGGGTACTGAAGCTTTCTTT
TRBV29-1	-	TRBJ2-1	few	CSVERGDSSYNEQFF	TGCAGCGTTGAGCGAGGGGATAGCTCCTACAATGAGCAGTTCTTC
TRBV19	TRBD1	TRBJ1-5	-	CASSIVAGQGHQPQHF	TGTGCCAGTAGTATAGTAGCGGGACAGGGTCATCAGCCCCAGCATTTT
TRBV7-9	-	TRBJ1-5	few	CASSRGGPGQPQHF	TGTGCCAGCAGTCGCGGGGGTCCGGGACAGCCCCAGCATTTT
TRBV28	-	TRBJ1-1	-	CASSTGGTNTEAFF	TGTGCCAGCAGTACCGGTGGGACGAACACTGAAGCTTTCTTT
TRBV11-2	TRBD1	TRBJ1-5	many	CASSPGTGGQPQHF	TGTGCCAGCAGCCCCGGGACAGGTGGTCAGCCCCAGCATTTT
TRBV3-1	-	TRBJ1-1	-	CASSQRSVQSAFF	TGTGCCAGCAGCCAAAGGTCGGTGCAAAGTGCTTTCTTT
TRBV20-1	-	TRBJ2-5	few	CSADRFVETQYF	TGCAGTGCCGACCGATTTGTCGAGACCCAGTACTTC
TRBV7-2	-	TRBJ1-6	few	CASSAKGVNPRGSYNSPLHF	TGTGCCAGCAGCGCAAAGGGGGTCAATCCCCGGGGCTCCTATAATTCACCCCTCCACTTT
TRBV29-1	-	TRBJ2-7	-	CSVEDRGQGGYEQYF	TGCAGCGTTGAAGATCGAGGCCAGGGCGGCTACGAGCAGTACTTC
TRBV5-5	-	TRBJ2-7	-	CASSRGWGYEQYF	TGTGCCAGCAGCCGCGGGTGGGGCTACGAGCAGTACTTC
TRBV24-1	TRBD1	TRBJ1-1	many	CATSDPQGGVDTEAFF	TGTGCCACCAGTGATCCACAGGGGGGCGTAGACACTGAAGCTTTCTTT
TRBV6-2/TRBV6-3	-	TRBJ2-2	few	CAGSPAGNTGELFF	TGTGCCGGGAGCCCGGCGGGGAACACCGGGGAGCTGTTTTTT